The 9 T cell receptor beta chains below were found in one sample sequenced in a study of T cell responses to AZD1222 COVID-19 vaccine. Assay used: immunoSEQ multiplex PCR; TCRdb lists only in-frame clones, some missing. The sample includes about 130,000 clones, roughly 88% seen only once; the top ten take more than 1%. The source material was peripheral blood, sampled 28 days after the second AZD1222 dose. All receptors derive from an adult who received the AZD1222 COVID-19 vaccine.

The chain is built from TRBV14 and TRBJ1-4; TRBD1 agrees at 7 bases. Germline values: CDR1 SGHDN, CDR2 FVKESK. The CDR3 runs to 13 residues. J lost 6 bases, V lost 7 bases, and 5 bases had no gene match. The CDR3 bases are TGTGCCAGCAACACAGGGGACGATGAAAAACTGTTTTTT. It translates to CASNTGDDEKLFF.

The chain employs TRBV10-1 and TRBJ1-2; maybe TRBD1 (6 bases). V lost 8 bases and J 3 bases, leaving 19 bases between the germline ends. Germline CDR1 and CDR2: WNHNN and SYGVQD (reference sequence). CDR3 size: 15 residues. CDR3 protein: CASSGQSRIYYGYTF. The CDR3 coding sequence is TGCGCCAGCTCAGGACAGAGTAGGATTTACTATGGCTACACCTTC.

This rearrangement joins TRBV28 to TRBJ2-3; D uncertain. The CDR3 is 15 amino acids. Per germline, CDR1 MDHEN and CDR2 SYDVKM. Trimming shortened V by 6 bases and J by 5 bases, and 18 bases separated the two germline ends. DNA for the CDR3: TGTGCCAGCAGCTCAAGCCCCGCAAGGGTAGATACGCAGTATTTT. Amino acid sequence: CASSSSPARVDTQYF. The complete variable domain, with remaining parts taken from reference TRBV28 and TRBJ2-3, reads DVKVTQSSRYLVKRTGEKVFLECVQDMDHENMFWYRQDPGLGLRLIYFSYDVKMKEKGDIPEGYSVSREKKERFSLILESASTNQTSMYLCASSSSPARVDTQYFGPGTRLTVL.

The chain has TRBV18 and TRBJ2-1; 8 positions match TRBD1. CDR1 KGHSH and CDR2 LQKENI come from the germline V gene. V was clipped by 1 base and J by 7 bases; unmatched bases: 9. This CDR3 is 16 amino acids long. The CDR3 nucleotides are TGTGCCAGCTCACCACTTGGGCAGGGGGCACGGAATGAGCAGTTCTTC. Translating gives CASSPLGQGARNEQFF.

The V gene is TRBV5-1, the J gene TRBJ2-1; TRBD2 matches at 8 bases. Germline V gives CDR1 SGHRS, CDR2 YFSETQ. CDR3 length equals 17 residues. V shed 8 bases, J shed 4 bases, and the junction held 17 bases outside the gene matches. CDR3 loop: CARRTVSGTGSYNEQFF. In DNA, the CDR3 is TGCGCCAGGCGGACAGTTAGCGGGACCGGTTCATACAATGAGCAGTTCTTC.

This rearrangement joins TRBV27 to TRBJ2-7; D might be TRBD1 (6 bases). CDR1 MNHEY and CDR2 SMNVEV come from the germline V gene (reference sequence). The ends were cut back, 0 bases at V and 4 bases at J, with 10 bases in the middle. The CDR3 totals 14 residues. The CDR3: CASSLSRGGYEQYF. The CDR3 DNA follows: TGTGCCAGCAGTTTATCGAGAGGGGGTTACGAGCAGTACTTC.

The V gene is TRBV12-5, the J gene TRBJ1-4, with D unclear. V lost 6 bases to trimming and J lost 2 bases, with 7 bases between them. Germline CDR1 and CDR2: LGHNT and FRNRAP. The CDR3 spans 13 residues. Here the CDR3 reads CASGGGTNEKLFF. CDR3 bases: TGTGCTAGTGGGGGCGGGACTAATGAAAAACTGTTTTTT.

This sequence joins TRBV30 and TRBJ2-7; D possibly corresponds to TRBD1 (6 bases). Trimming stripped 0 bases from V and 1 base from J, with 16 bases between. This CDR3 spans 16 amino acids. Per the germline V gene, CDR1 is GTSNPN and CDR2 is SVGIG (reference sequence). CDR3 in amino acids: CAWSVLGQGRSYEQYF. DNA of the CDR3: TGTGCCTGGAGTGTACTAGGCCAGGGGCGATCCTACGAGCAGTACTTC.

CDR3 in amino acids: CSVGRQGQETQYF. The CDR3 nucleotides read TGCAGCGTTGGGAGACAGGGGCAAGAGACCCAGTACTTC. The chain combines TRBV29-1 with TRBJ2-5; 8 bases are a match to TRBD1. The V segment lost 4 bases and the J segment 2 bases; nucleotides outside the gene matches: 3. The CDR3 is 13 residues long. CDR1 SQVTM and CDR2 ANQGSEA come from the germline V gene.